These 2 T cell receptor beta chains were sequenced from one sample in a study of T cell responses to AZD1222 COVID-19 vaccine. Libraries were prepared by immunoSEQ multiplex PCR; TCRdb keeps only in-frame clonotypes and omits some of them. The repertoire consists of fewer than 150,000 clones, with just over 85% occurring once and the leading ten covering roughly 7.4%. The sequences come from peripheral blood, collected on day 0 of AZD1222 vaccination. The receptors stem from an adult in good health.

The chain recombines TRBV20-1 with TRBJ2-7, with D perhaps matching TRBD2 (5 bases). Germline V gene sequence: CDR1 DFQATT, CDR2 SNEGSKA (reference sequence). This CDR3 contains 11 residues. Trimming cost V 3 bases and J 5 bases, with 8 bases left between them. The CDR3 DNA is TGCAGTGCTAGCGAGGGCCACGAGCAGTACTTC. This encodes CSASEGHEQYF.

V usage is TRBV5-8 and J usage is TRBJ2-3; 7 bases map to TRBD1. The germline V gene encodes CDR1 SGHTS and CDR2 YDEGEE. V lost 6 bases to trimming and J lost 2 bases; unmatched junction nucleotides: 6. CDR3 length: 14 amino acids. The CDR3 here is CASIPTGTTDTQYF. CDR3 nucleotide sequence: TGTGCCAGCATCCCGACAGGGACCACAGATACGCAGTATTTT.